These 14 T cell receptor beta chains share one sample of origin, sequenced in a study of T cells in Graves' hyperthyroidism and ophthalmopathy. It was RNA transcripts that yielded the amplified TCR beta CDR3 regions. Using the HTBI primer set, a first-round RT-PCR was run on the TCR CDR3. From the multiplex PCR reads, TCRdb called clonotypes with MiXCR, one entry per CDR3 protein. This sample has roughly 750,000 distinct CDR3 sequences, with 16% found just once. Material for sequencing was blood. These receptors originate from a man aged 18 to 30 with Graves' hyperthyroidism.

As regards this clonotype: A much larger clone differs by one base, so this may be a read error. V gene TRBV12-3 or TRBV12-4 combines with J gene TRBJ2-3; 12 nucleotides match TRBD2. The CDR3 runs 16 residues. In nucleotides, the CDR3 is TGTGCCAGCAGCCTCGGACTAGCGGGAAGCGCAGATACGCAGTGTTTT. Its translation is CASSLGLAGSADTQCF.

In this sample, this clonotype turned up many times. The CDR3 sequence: CASSFGQGYSNEQYF. DNA of the CDR3: TGTGCCAGCAGCTTTGGACAGGGATATAGCAACGAGCAGTACTTC. The rearrangement uses TRBV7-9 and TRBJ2-7; TRBD1 agrees at 8 bases. Germline CDR1 and CDR2: SEHNR and FQNEAQ (reference sequence). J was trimmed by 5 bases and V by 3 bases; bases with no gene match: 9. This CDR3 has 15 residues.

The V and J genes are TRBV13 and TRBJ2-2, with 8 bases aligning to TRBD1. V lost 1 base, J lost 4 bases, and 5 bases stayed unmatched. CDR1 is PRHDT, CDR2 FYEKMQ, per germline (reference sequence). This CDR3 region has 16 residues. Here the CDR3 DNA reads TGTGCCAGCAGCTTAGCCCAGGGGGCGGTCACCGGGGAGCTGTTTTTT. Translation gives CASSLAQGAVTGELFF.

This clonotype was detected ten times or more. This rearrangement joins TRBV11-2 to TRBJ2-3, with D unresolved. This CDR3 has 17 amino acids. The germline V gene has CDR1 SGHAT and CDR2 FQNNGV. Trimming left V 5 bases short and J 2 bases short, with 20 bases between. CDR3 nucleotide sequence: TGTGCCAGCAGCCCCCGAAGACTTGCCGCTCCCACAGATACGCAGTATTTT. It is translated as CASSPRRLAAPTDTQYF.

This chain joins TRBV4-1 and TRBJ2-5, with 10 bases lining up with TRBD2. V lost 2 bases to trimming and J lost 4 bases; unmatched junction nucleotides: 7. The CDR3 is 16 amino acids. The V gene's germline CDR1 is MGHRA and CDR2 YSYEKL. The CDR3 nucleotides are TGCGCCAGCAGCCAATCCGGACTAGCGGCGGGAGAGACCCAGTACTTC. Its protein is CASSQSGLAAGETQYF.

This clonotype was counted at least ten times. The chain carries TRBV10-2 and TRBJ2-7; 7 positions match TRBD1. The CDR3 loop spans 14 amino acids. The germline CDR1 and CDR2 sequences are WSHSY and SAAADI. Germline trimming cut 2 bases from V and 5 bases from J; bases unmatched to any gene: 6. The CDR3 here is CASSEPKGAHEQYF. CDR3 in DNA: TGCGCCAGCAGTGAGCCGAAGGGGGCTCACGAGCAGTACTTC.

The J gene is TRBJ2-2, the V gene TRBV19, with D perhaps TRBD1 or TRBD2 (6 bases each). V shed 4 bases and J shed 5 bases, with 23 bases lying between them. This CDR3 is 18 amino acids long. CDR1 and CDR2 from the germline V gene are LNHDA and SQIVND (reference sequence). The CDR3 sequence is CASSTPFGLRGRTGELFF. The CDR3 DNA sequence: TGTGCCAGTAGTACCCCATTTGGTTTACGGGGGCGGACCGGGGAGCTGTTTTTT.

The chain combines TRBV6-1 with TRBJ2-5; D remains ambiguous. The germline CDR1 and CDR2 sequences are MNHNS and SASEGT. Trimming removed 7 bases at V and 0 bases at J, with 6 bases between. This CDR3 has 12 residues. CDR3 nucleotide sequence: TGTGCCAGCATTCTGGACCAAGAGACCCAGTACTTC. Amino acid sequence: CASILDQETQYF.

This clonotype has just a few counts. CDR3 bases: TGTGCCAGCAGTCGCGGGTCACACGGGGACAATGAGCAGTTCTTC. As protein: CASSRGSHGDNEQFF. This rearrangement joins TRBV6-1 to TRBJ2-1, with a weak D call TRBD2 (5 bases). With 5 bases removed from V and 5 bases from J, the gap between germline ends came to 16 bases. The germline V gene encodes CDR1 MNHNS and CDR2 SASEGT. The CDR3 runs to 15 residues.

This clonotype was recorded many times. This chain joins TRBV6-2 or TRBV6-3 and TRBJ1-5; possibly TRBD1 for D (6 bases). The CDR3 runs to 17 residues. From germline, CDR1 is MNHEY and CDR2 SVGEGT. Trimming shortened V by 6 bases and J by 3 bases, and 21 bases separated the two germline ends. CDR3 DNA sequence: TGTGCCAGCAGCTACCGTCCGACAGGAGTTCACAATCAGCCCCAGCATTTT. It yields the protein CASSYRPTGVHNQPQHF.

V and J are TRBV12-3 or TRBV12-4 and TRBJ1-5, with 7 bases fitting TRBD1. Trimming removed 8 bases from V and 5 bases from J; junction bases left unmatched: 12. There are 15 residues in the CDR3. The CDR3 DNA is TGTGCCAGCGGCTGGACAGGTTTGGGGGATCAGCCCCAGCATTTT. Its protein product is CASGWTGLGDQPQHF.

The CDR3 here is CASSPLLLSYEQYF. The CDR3 region has the DNA TGTGCCAGCAGTCCTTTATTACTCTCCTACGAGCAGTACTTC. This chain joins TRBV9 and TRBJ2-7, with D unresolved. The germline V and J ends were trimmed by 5 bases and 0 bases, with 12 bases remaining between them. This CDR3 is 14 amino acids long. Per germline, CDR1 SGDLS and CDR2 YYNGEE.

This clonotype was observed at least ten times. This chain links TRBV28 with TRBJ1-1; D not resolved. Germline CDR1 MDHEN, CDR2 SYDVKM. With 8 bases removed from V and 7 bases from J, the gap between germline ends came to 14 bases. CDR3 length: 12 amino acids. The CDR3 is CASRPSGGEAFF. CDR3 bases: TGTGCCAGCCGACCCTCGGGAGGTGAAGCTTTCTTT.

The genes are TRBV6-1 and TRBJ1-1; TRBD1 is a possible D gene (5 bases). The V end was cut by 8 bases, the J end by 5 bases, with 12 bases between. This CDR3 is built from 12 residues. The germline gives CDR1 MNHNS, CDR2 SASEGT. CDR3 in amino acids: CASGAGSTEAFF. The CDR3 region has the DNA TGTGCCAGCGGGGCAGGGAGTACTGAAGCTTTCTTT.